Listed here is a single TCR beta chain. Profiled with immunoSEQ multiplex PCR; TCRdb holds only in-frame clones, not every one. The sample records more than 90,000 clones, roughly 95% being singletons. The source of the sample is a study of technical replicates of blood from a handful of donors. Germline V gives CDR1 SGHNT, CDR2 YENEEA. Trimming removed 5 bases from V and 0 bases from J, with 14 bases in between. The CDR3 runs to 17 residues. The sequenced sample was T cells isolated from PBMCs. The chain joins TRBV11-3 to TRBJ1-6; D uncertain. The source is a human donor in good health. Written as DNA, the CDR3 is TGTGCCAGCAGCACACAACAGAAAAGCTCCTATAATTCACCCCTCCACTTT. The encoded protein is CASSTQQKSSYNSPLHF.